This paragraph reports one T cell receptor (beta chain). These data are taken from a study of blood T cell repertoires in COVID-19. Study context: The study drew acute and convalescent COVID-19 samples from the United States, Italy and Spain. T cells, B-cell-depleted T cells, or PBMCs supplied cDNA or gDNA.

The CDR3 runs to 16 residues. The germline V gene has CDR1 KGHDR and CDR2 SFDVKD. The V and J ends lost 5 bases and 0 bases respectively, with 12 bases between them. Authors' methods: Reference gene primer amplification in the assay estimated nucleated cell counts. Data came from immunoSEQ multiplex PCR; TCRdb stores just in-frame clones and leaves some out. V, J and clone size derive from that table, while D and trimming were established from the DNA sequence. The sample lists roughly 100,000 clones; more than 80% were seen once. Followed longitudinally, the Seattle patients had been enrolled during active infection.

The receptor was derived from an elderly man with COVID-19, enrolled during active disease. The specimen was peripheral blood. The V and J genes are TRBV24-1 and TRBJ1-4, with D hard to call. The CDR3 nucleotides read TGTGCCACCAGTGTGGGTGGAGGCTCAACTAATGAAAAACTGTTTTTT. It translates to CATSVGGGSTNEKLFF.